This TCR beta chain emerged from a study of blood T cells in healthy people across ages. Study-wide findings and caveats: Estimates of diversity drawn from one million T cells were considered underestimates.

The CDR3 loop spans 15 amino acids. CDR1 is SEHNR and CDR2 is FQNEAQ in the germline V gene (reference sequence). J lost 7 bases, V lost 5 bases, and 10 bases had no gene match. Regarding this clonotype: Its antigen is unknown.

Then a second PCR, running roughly 7 to 11 cycles, was carried out with a sample-barcoded 5' primer and a J-beta primer mix. A 12-random-nucleotide template-switch adaptor tagged each cDNA molecule. Using its own MiXCR run on the 5' RACE reads, TCRdb lists one record per CDR3 protein. Altogether about 1.1 million distinct CDR3 sequences are present, approximately 38% being singletons, with the ten largest covering around 13%. The sequence was collected from a man between 18 and 29 years old in good health. The chain carries TRBV7-9 and TRBJ2-1, with 8 nucleotides matching TRBD2. The sequenced sample was blood. The CDR3 sequence is CASSGSGVKFNEQFF. CDR3 coding DNA: TGTGCCAGCAGCGGTAGCGGGGTTAAGTTTAATGAGCAGTTCTTC.